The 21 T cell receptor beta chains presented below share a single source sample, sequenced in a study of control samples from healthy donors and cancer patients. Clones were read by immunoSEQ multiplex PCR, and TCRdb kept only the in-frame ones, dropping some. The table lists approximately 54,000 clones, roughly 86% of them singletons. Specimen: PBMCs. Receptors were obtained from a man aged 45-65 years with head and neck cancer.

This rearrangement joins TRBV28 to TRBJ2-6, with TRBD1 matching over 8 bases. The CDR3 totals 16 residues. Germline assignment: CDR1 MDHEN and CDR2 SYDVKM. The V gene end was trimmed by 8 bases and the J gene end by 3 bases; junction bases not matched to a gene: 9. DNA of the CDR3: TGTGCCAGCGAAGGACAGGGCCTCTATGGGGCCAACGTCCTGACTTTC. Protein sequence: CASEGQGLYGANVLTF.

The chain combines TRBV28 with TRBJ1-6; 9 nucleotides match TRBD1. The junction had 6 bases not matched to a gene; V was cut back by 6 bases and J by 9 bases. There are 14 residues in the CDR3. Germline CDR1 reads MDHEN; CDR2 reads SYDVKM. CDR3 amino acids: CASSRTGEGSPLHF. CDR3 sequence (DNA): TGTGCCAGCAGCAGGACAGGGGAGGGTTCACCCCTCCACTTT.

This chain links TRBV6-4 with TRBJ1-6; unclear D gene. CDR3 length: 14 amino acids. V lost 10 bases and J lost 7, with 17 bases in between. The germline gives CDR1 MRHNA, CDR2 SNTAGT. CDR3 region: CATPGSKTNSPLHF. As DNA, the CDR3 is TGTGCCACCCCCGGTTCTAAGACGAATTCACCCCTCCACTTT.

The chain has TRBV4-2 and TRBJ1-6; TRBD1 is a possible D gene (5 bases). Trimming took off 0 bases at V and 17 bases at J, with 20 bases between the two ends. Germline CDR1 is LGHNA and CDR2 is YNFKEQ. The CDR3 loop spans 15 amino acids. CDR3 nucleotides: TGTGCCAGCAGCCAAGATCCTCGGGGGGAGGCCGGAATCCACTTT. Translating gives CASSQDPRGEAGIHF.

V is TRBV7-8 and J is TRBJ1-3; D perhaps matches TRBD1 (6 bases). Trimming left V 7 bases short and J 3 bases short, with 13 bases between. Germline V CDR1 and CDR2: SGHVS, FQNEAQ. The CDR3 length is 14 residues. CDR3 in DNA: TGTGCCAGCAAAGGGACAATCTTTGGAAACACCATATATTTT. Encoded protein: CASKGTIFGNTIYF.

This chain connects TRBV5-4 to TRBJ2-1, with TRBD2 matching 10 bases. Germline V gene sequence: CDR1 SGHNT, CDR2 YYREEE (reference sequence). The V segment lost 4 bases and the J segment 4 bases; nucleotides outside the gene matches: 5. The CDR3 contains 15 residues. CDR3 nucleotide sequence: TGTGCCAGCAGCGCAACTAGCGGGGTTTACAATGAGCAGTTCTTC. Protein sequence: CASSATSGVYNEQFF. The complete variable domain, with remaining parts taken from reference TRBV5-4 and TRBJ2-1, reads ETGVTQSPTHLIKTRGQQVTLRCSSQSGHNTVSWYQQALGQGPQFIFQYYREEENGRGNFPPRFSGLQFPNYSSELNVNALELDDSALYLCASSATSGVYNEQFFGPGTRLTVL.

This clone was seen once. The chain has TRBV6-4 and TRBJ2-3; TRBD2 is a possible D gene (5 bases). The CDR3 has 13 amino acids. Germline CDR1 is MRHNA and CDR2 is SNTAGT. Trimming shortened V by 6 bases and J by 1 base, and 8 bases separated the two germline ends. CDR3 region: CASRAGGTDTQYF. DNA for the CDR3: TGTGCCAGCAGGGCCGGGGGCACAGATACGCAGTATTTT.

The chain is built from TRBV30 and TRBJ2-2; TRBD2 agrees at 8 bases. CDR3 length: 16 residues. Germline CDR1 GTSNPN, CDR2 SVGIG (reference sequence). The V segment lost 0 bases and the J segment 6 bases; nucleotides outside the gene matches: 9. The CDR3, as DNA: TGTGCCTGGAGTGTACTGGTAGCGGGATCCCCCGGGGAGCTGTTTTTT. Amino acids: CAWSVLVAGSPGELFF.

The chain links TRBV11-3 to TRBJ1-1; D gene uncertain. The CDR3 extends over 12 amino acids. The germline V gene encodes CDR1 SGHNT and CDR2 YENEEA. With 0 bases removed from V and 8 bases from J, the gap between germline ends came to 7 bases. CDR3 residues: CASSLDGGEAFF. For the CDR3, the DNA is TGTGCCAGCAGCTTAGACGGAGGGGAAGCTTTCTTT.

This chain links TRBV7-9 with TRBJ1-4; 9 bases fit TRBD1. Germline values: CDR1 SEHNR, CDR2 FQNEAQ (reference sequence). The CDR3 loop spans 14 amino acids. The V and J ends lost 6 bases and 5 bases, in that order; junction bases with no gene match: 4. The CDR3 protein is CASSPGTGNEKLFF. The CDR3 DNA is TGTGCCAGCAGTCCCGGGACAGGGAATGAAAAACTGTTTTTT.

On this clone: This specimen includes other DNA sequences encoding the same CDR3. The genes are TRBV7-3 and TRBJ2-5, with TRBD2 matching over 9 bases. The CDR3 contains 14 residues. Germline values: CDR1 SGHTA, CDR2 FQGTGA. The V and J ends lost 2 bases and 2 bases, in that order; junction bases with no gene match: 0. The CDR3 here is CASSLLAGQETQYF. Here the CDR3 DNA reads TGTGCCAGCAGCTTACTAGCGGGGCAAGAGACCCAGTACTTC.

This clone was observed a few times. CDR3 nucleotides: TGTGCCAGCAGTGACCTAACCGGGACACCCGAGCAGTACTTC. Protein sequence: CASSDLTGTPEQYF. The rearrangement uses TRBV2 and TRBJ2-7, with D perhaps TRBD1 (6 bases). Germline V CDR1 and CDR2: SNHLY, FYNNEI. V was clipped by 3 bases and J by 6 bases, with 15 bases between them. The CDR3 sequence is 14 residues long.

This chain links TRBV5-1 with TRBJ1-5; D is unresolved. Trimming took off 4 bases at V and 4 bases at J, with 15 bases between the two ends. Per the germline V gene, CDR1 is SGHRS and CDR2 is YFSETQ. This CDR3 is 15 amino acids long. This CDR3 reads CASSADGAPNQPQHF. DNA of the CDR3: TGCGCCAGCAGCGCAGACGGTGCCCCTAATCAGCCCCAGCATTTT.

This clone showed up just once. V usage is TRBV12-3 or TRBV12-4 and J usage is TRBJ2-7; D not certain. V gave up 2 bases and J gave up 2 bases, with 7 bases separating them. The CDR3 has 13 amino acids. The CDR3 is CASSLSNAYEQYF. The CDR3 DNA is TGTGCCAGCAGTTTATCTAACGCCTACGAGCAGTACTTC.

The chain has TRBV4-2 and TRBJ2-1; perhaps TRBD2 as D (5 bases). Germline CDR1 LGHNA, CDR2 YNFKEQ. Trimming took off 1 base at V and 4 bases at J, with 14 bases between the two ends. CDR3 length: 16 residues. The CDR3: CASSQVRGTLYNEQFF. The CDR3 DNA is TGTGCCAGCAGCCAAGTCCGGGGAACTCTATACAATGAGCAGTTCTTC.

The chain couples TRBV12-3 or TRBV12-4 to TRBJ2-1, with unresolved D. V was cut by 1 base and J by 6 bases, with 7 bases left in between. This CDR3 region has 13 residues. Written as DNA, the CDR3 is TGTGCCAGCAGTTTAGACGTCTCCAATGAGCAGTTCTTC. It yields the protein CASSLDVSNEQFF.

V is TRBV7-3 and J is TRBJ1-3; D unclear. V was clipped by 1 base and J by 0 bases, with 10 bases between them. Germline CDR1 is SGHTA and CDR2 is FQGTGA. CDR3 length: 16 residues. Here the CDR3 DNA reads TGTGCCAGCAGCTTAAAGGGCCCGACCTCTGGAAACACCATATATTTT. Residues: CASSLKGPTSGNTIYF.

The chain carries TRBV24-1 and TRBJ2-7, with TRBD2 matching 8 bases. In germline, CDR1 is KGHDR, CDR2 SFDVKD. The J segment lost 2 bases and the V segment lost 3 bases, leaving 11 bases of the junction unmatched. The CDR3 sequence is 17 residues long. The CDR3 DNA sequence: TGTGCCACCAGTGATCCGGGAGGGGAAAACCTAACCTACGAGCAGTACTTC. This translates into CATSDPGGENLTYEQYF.

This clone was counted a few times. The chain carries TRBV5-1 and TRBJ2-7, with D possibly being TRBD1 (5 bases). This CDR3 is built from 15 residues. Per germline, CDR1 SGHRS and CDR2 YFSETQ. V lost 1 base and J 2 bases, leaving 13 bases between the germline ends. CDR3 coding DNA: TGCGCCAGCAGCTTGTCTCAGGGAATGACCTACGAGCAGTACTTC. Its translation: CASSLSQGMTYEQYF.

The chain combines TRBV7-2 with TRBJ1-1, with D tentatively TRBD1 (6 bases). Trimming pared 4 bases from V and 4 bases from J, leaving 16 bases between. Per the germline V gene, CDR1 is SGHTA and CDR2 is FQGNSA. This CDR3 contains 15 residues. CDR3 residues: CASSSSGGQGTEAFF. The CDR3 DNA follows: TGTGCCAGCAGCTCTAGTGGGGGGCAGGGCACTGAAGCTTTCTTT.

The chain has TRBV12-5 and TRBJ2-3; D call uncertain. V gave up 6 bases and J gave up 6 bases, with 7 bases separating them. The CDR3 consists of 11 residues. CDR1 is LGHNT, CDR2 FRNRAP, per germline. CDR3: CASGKTDTQYF. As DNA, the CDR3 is TGTGCTAGTGGAAAAACGGATACGCAGTATTTT.